The 13 T cell receptor beta chains below all came from one sample that was sequenced in a study of T-cell reconstitution after alpha-beta-depleted transplantation in children. Unique molecular identifiers were used to barcode this TCRbeta library. MiXCR, run by TCRdb on the PCR reads, gives a single entry per CDR3 protein. The sample has around 60,000 distinct CDR3 sequences, roughly 45% seen once. Source: PBMCs, mostly from graft donor cells, taken 360 days after TCRalphabeta/CD19-depleted stem cell transplant. The receptors here all came from a male patient between 10 and 17 years old who had a stem cell transplant for acute lymphoblastic leukemia, so the T cells may come from the graft donor.

The rearrangement links TRBV29-1 to TRBJ1-4, with D unclear. The V and J ends lost 0 bases and 8 bases respectively, with 13 bases between them. From germline, CDR1 is SQVTM and CDR2 ANQGSEA. This CDR3 has 14 amino acids. CDR3 nucleotides: TGCAGCGTTGAAGATTTCGGGGAGGCAGAAAAACTGTTTTTT. Its protein is CSVEDFGEAEKLFF.

The chain joins TRBV28 to TRBJ2-7; the match to TRBD1 covers 8 bases. The CDR3 is 16 amino acids. V shed 3 bases and J 2 bases; nucleotides not matched to a gene: 9. Germline values: CDR1 MDHEN, CDR2 SYDVKM. CDR3 sequence reads: CASSFWSGQATYEQYF. DNA for the CDR3: TGTGCCAGCAGTTTCTGGTCGGGACAGGCGACCTACGAGCAGTACTTC.

The chain carries TRBV7-2 and TRBJ2-5, with a weak D call TRBD1 (6 bases). This CDR3 spans 16 amino acids. The germline V and J ends were trimmed by 1 base and 4 bases, with 16 bases remaining between them. The V gene's germline CDR1 is SGHTA and CDR2 FQGNSA. As DNA, the CDR3 is TGTGCCAGCAGCTTAGGGACAGCTCCCACGGGAGAGACCCAGTACTTC. It translates to CASSLGTAPTGETQYF.

The chain carries TRBV20-1 and TRBJ2-7; 8 bases align to TRBD2. V shed 6 bases, J shed 6 bases, and the junction held 19 bases outside the gene matches. Per germline, CDR1 DFQATT and CDR2 SNEGSKA (reference sequence). This CDR3 spans 16 amino acids. The CDR3 is CSANSPTMAGGPEQYF. CDR3 in DNA: TGCAGTGCCAACTCTCCCACTATGGCGGGAGGACCCGAGCAGTACTTC.

DNA of the CDR3: TGCAGCGTTGATGGGGGGCGACAAACCGGGGAGCTGTTTTTT. Its translation: CSVDGGRQTGELFF. The chain is built from TRBV29-1 and TRBJ2-2, with D perhaps given as TRBD1 or TRBD2 (6 bases each). Germline assignment: CDR1 SQVTM and CDR2 ANQGSEA. CDR3 length equals 14 residues. V shed 3 bases and J shed 5 bases, with 13 bases lying between them.

The chain couples TRBV20-1 to TRBJ2-7, with a weak D call TRBD2 (5 bases). The CDR3 spans 14 residues. The V end lost 5 bases, the J end lost 3 bases, and 17 bases lay between the germline ends. In germline, CDR1 is DFQATT, CDR2 SNEGSKA (reference sequence). The DNA of the CDR3 is TGCAGTGCTCCACGCCCGGCTAGCCTCTACGAGCAGTACTTC. Its protein product is CSAPRPASLYEQYF.

This clonotype was detected a few times. In nucleotides, the CDR3 is TGTGCCAGCAGTTTTGACTCCCCTGGGAGGACTGAAGCTTTCTTT. Residues: CASSFDSPGRTEAFF. V is TRBV27 and J is TRBJ1-1; no clear D. Germline V gives CDR1 MNHEY, CDR2 SMNVEV (reference sequence). The CDR3 runs 15 residues. Trimming pared 3 bases from V and 5 bases from J, leaving 16 bases between.

This clonotype appeared many times. The chain carries TRBV12-3 or TRBV12-4 and TRBJ2-1; 9 bases are a match to TRBD2. The CDR3 has 18 residues. After removal of 3 bases from V and 0 bases from J, the junction contained 9 bases not matched to a gene. CDR3 bases: TGTGCCAGCAGTTTTCTGGCGGGAGGGCCTCGCTCCTACAATGAGCAGTTCTTC. This translates into CASSFLAGGPRSYNEQFF.

The chain is built from TRBV4-3 and TRBJ2-7, with D hard to call. The germline gives CDR1 LGHNA, CDR2 YSLEER. The CDR3 has 15 residues. V lost 0 bases and J lost 2, with 11 bases in between. CDR3 DNA: TGCGCCAGCAGCCAAGATCGATCCGGAGCCTACGAGCAGTACTTC. Translated: CASSQDRSGAYEQYF.

The chain links TRBV10-3 to TRBJ2-2, with D unresolved. Trimming removed 6 bases at V and 4 bases at J, with 9 bases between. CDR3 length equals 13 residues. Germline V gives CDR1 ENHRY, CDR2 SYGVKD. The CDR3 region is CAIRTVVTGELFF. CDR3 DNA sequence: TGTGCCATCAGGACGGTTGTCACCGGGGAGCTGTTTTTT.

The V and J genes are TRBV10-3 and TRBJ2-5; D is unresolved. With 9 bases removed from V and 3 bases from J, the gap between germline ends came to 11 bases. The length of the CDR3 is 12 residues. Germline-derived CDR1 and CDR2 are ENHRY and SYGVKD. As DNA, the CDR3 is TGTGCCATTAGAGGACCGGAAGAGACCCAGTACTTC. Residues: CAIRGPEETQYF.

V gene TRBV12-3 or TRBV12-4 combines with J gene TRBJ2-1, with a possible D match to TRBD1 (6 bases). The CDR3 length is 14 residues. V was clipped by 0 bases and J by 10 bases, with 13 bases between them. The CDR3 DNA sequence: TGTGCCAGCAGTTTAGCGCTCAGAGACAGGGAGCAGTTCTTC. Translated, it gives CASSLALRDREQFF.

The chain uses TRBV10-3 and TRBJ2-7; D is unresolved. Germline CDR1 ENHRY, CDR2 SYGVKD. Between the trimmed V and J ends, which lost 0 bases and 2 bases, there was a span of 8 bases. There are 14 residues in the CDR3. The CDR3 here is CAISESDGTYEQYF. As DNA, the CDR3 is TGTGCCATCAGTGAGTCGGATGGGACCTACGAGCAGTACTTC.